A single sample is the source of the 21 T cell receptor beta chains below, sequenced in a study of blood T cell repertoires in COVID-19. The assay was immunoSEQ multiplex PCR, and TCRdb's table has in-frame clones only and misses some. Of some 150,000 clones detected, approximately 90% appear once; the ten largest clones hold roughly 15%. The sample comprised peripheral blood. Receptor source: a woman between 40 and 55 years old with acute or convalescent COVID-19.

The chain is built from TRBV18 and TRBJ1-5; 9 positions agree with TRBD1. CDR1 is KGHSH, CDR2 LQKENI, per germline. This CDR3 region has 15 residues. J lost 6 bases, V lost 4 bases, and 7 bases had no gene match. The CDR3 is CASSLNGQGSQPQHF. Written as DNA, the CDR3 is TGTGCCAGCTCACTAAATGGACAGGGGAGTCAGCCCCAGCATTTT.

CDR3 bases: TGCACCAGCAGCCAGAACGGGGAAGCTTTCTTT. The encoded protein is CTSSQNGEAFF. The chain is built from TRBV1 and TRBJ1-1. TRBV1 counts as a pseudogene. The CDR3 loop spans 11 amino acids.

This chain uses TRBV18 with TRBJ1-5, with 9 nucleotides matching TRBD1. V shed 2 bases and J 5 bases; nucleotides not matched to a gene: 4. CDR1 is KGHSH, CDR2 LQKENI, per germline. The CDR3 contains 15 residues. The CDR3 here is CASSPGQGSYQPQHF. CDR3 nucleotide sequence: TGTGCCAGCTCACCAGGACAGGGGTCCTATCAGCCCCAGCATTTT.

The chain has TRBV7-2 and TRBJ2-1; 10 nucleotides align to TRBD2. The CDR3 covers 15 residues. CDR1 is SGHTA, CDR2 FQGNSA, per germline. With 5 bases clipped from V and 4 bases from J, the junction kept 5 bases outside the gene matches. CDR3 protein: CASSRTSGNYNEQFF. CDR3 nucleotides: TGTGCCAGCAGCCGTACTAGCGGGAATTACAATGAGCAGTTCTTC.

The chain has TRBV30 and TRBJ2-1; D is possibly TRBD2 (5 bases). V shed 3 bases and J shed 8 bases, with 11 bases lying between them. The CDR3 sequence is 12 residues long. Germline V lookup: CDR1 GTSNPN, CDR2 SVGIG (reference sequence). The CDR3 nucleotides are TGTGCCTGGAGGCACAGCGGCGATGAGCAGTTCTTC. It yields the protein CAWRHSGDEQFF.

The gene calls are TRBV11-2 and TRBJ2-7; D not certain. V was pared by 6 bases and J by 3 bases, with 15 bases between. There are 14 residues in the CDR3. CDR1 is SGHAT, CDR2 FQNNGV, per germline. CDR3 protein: CASRMTGANYEQYF. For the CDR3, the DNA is TGTGCCAGCAGGATGACTGGAGCGAACTACGAGCAGTACTTC.

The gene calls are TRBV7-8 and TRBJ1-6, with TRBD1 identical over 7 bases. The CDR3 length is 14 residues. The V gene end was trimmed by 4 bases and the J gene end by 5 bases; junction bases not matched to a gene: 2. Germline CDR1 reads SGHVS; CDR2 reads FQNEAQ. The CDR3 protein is CASSSGQNNSPLHF. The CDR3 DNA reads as TGTGCCAGCAGCTCGGGACAGAATAATTCACCCCTCCACTTT.

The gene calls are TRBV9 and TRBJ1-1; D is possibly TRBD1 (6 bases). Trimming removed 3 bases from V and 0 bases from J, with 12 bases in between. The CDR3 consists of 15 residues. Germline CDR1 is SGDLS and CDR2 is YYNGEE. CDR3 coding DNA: TGTGCCAGCAGCGCAGAGACAGGTCTGAACACTGAAGCTTTCTTT. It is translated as CASSAETGLNTEAFF.

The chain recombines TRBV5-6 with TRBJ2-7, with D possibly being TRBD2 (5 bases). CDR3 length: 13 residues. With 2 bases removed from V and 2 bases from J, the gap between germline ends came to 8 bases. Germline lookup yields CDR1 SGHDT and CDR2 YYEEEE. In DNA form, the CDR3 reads TGTGCCAGCAGCTTTAGGAGGACCTACGAGCAGTACTTC. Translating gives CASSFRRTYEQYF.

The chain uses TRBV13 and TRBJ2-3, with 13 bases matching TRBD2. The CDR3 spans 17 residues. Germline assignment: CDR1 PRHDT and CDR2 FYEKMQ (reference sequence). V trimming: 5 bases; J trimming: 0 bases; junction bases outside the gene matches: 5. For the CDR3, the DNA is TGTGCCAGCAGCCCGGGACTAGCGGGAACTAGCACAGATACGCAGTATTTT. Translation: CASSPGLAGTSTDTQYF.

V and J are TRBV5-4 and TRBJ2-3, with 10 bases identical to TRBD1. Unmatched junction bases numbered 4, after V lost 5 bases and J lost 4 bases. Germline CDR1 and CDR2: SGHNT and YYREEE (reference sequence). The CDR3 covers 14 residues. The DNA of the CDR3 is TGTGCCAGCAGTTGGGACAGGGGTTCAGATACGCAGTATTTT. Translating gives CASSWDRGSDTQYF.

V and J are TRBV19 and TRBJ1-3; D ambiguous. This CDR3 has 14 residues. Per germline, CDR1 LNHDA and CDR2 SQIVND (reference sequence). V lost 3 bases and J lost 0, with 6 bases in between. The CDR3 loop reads CASSISDSGNTIYF. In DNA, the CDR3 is TGTGCCAGTAGTATCAGTGACTCTGGAAACACCATATATTTT.

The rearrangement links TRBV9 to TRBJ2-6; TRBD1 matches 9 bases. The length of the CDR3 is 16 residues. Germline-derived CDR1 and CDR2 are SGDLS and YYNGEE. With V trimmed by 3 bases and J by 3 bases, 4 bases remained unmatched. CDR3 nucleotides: TGTGCCAGCAGCGAAACAGGGGGCAGTGGGGCCAACGTCCTGACTTTC. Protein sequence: CASSETGGSGANVLTF.

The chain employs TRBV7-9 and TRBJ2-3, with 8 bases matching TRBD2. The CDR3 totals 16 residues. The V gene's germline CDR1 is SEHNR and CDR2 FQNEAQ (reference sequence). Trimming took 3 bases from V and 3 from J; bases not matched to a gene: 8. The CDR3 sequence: CASSFSGVAGTDTQYF. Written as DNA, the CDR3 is TGTGCCAGCAGCTTTTCGGGGGTAGCGGGGACAGATACGCAGTATTTT.

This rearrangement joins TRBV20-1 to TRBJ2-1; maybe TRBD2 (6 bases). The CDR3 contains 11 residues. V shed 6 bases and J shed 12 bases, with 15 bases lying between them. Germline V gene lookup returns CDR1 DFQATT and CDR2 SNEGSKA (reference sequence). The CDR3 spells CSAKSGEWQFF. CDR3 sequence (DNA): TGCAGTGCCAAGTCGGGGGAATGGCAGTTCTTC.

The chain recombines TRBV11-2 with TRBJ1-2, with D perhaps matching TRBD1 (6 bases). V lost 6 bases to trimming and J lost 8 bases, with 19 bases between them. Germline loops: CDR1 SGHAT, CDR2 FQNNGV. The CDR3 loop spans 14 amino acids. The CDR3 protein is CASRLTGGAGGYTF. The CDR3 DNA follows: TGTGCCAGCAGGCTGACAGGCGGCGCAGGGGGCTACACCTTC.

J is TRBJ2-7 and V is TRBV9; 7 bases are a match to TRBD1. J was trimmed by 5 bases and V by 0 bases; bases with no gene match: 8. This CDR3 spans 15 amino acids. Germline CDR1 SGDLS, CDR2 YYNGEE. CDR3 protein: CASSVEETGPHEQYF. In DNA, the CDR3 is TGTGCCAGCAGCGTAGAGGAGACAGGGCCCCACGAGCAGTACTTC.

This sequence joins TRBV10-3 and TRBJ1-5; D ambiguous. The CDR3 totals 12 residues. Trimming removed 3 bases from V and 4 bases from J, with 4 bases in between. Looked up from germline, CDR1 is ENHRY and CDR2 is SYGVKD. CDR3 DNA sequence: TGTGCCATCAGTGACCCAAATCAGCCCCAGCATTTT. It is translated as CAISDPNQPQHF.

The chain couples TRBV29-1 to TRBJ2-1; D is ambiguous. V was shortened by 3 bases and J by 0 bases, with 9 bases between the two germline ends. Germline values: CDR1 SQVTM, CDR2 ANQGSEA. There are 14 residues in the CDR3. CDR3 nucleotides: TGCAGCGTTGATAGGCAGGCCTCCTACAATGAGCAGTTCTTC. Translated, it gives CSVDRQASYNEQFF.

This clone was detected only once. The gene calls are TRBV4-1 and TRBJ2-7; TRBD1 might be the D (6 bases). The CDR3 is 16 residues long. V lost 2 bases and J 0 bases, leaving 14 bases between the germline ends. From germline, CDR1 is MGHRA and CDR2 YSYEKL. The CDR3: CASSQNLQGPSYEQYF. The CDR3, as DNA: TGCGCCAGCAGCCAAAACCTACAGGGCCCCTCCTACGAGCAGTACTTC.

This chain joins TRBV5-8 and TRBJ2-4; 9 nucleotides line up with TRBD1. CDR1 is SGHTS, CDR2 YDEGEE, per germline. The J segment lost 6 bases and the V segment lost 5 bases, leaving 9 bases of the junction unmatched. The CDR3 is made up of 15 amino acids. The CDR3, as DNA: TGTGCCAGCAGTTCACCACAGGGGGCGAGAAACATTCAGTACTTC. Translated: CASSSPQGARNIQYF.